This T cell receptor beta chain was retrieved from a study of blood T cell repertoires in COVID-19. This clone was recorded once. This CDR3 is 14 amino acids long. V lost 4 bases, J lost 4 bases, and 14 bases lay in between. Per germline, CDR1 SQVTM and CDR2 ANQGSEA. Assay used: immunoSEQ multiplex PCR; TCRdb lists only in-frame clones, some missing. The data show 150,000 to 200,000 clones, roughly 90% seen once. The rearrangement links TRBV29-1 to TRBJ1-3, with D possibly being TRBD1 (5 bases). Sequencing was carried out using PBMCs or T cells enriched from blood (not recorded which). This clonotype was sampled from a woman aged 18-30 years who had recovered from COVID-19. CDR3 sequence: CSVVDQGLGNTIYF. The CDR3 coding sequence is TGCAGCGTTGTCGACCAGGGATTAGGAAACACCATATATTTT.